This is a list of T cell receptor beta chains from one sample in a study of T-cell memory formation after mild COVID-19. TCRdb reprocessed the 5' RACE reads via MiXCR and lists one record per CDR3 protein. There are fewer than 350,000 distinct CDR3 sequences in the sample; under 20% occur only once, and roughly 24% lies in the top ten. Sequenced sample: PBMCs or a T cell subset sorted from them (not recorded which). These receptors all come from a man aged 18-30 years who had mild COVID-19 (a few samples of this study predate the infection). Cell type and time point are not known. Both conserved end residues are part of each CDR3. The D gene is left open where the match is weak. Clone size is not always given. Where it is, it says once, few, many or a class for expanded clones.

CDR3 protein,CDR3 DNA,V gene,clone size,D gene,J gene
CASSRDIGTEAFF,TGTGCCAGCAGCCGTGACATTGGCACTGAAGCTTTCTTT,TRBV7-2,.,.,TRBJ1-1
CSAISFPRASFLGTNEKLFF,TGCAGTGCTATAAGTTTCCCCCGGGCCTCTTTCCTGGGGACTAATGAAAAACTGTTTTTT,TRBV20-1,few,.,TRBJ1-4
CASTQGGENYGYTF,TGTGCCAGCACCCAAGGAGGGGAGAACTATGGCTACACCTTC,TRBV12-3/TRBV12-4,.,.,TRBJ1-2
CASSFPGLSTDTQYF,TGTGCCAGCAGCTTTCCGGGACTCAGCACAGATACGCAGTATTTT,TRBV11-2,many,.,TRBJ2-3
CSVKRDRVARETQYF,TGCAGCGTTAAAAGGGACAGGGTCGCCCGGGAGACCCAGTACTTC,TRBV29-1,few,TRBD1,TRBJ2-5
CASSPGLNNEQFF,TGTGCCAGCAGCCCAGGACTAAACAATGAGCAGTTCTTC,TRBV16,.,.,TRBJ2-1
CAWSQGDLMYWGYTF,TGTGCCTGGAGCCAAGGAGACCTCATGTATTGGGGCTACACCTTC,TRBV30,.,.,TRBJ1-2
CASSLGTATEAFF,TGTGCCAGCAGCTTGGGGACGGCGACTGAAGCTTTCTTT,TRBV7-2,few,.,TRBJ1-1
CASARGARGETQYF,TGTGCCAGCGCTCGGGGGGCGCGAGGAGAGACCCAGTACTTC,TRBV6-2/TRBV6-3,.,.,TRBJ2-5
CATSYTDTQYF,TGTGCCACCAGTTACACAGATACGCAGTATTTT,TRBV24-1,.,.,TRBJ2-3
CASRLLAGSQETQYF,TGTGCCAGCAGGCTACTGGCGGGGAGCCAAGAGACCCAGTACTTC,TRBV12-3/TRBV12-4,many,.,TRBJ2-5
CASTPGGYLYGYTF,TGTGCCAGCACTCCCGGGGGGTACCTCTATGGCTACACCTTC,TRBV12-3/TRBV12-4,.,.,TRBJ1-2
CASSLLFPETSFYEQYF,TGTGCCAGCAGCTTATTGTTTCCCGAGACTAGTTTCTACGAGCAGTACTTC,TRBV7-2,few,.,TRBJ2-7
CATSDKTGDEQYF,TGTGCCACCAGTGACAAGACAGGGGACGAGCAGTACTTC,TRBV24-1,.,TRBD1,TRBJ2-7
CASSLAGVAKNIQYF,TGTGCCAGCAGTTTAGCGGGAGTAGCCAAAAACATTCAGTACTTC,TRBV27,.,TRBD2,TRBJ2-4
CASSSVERGEQYF,TGCGCCAGCAGCTCCGTCGAACGCGGGGAGCAGTACTTC,TRBV5-1,many,.,TRBJ2-7
CASATVADSPLHF,TGCGCCAGTGCGACAGTCGCTGATTCACCCCTCCACTTT,TRBV4-1,.,.,TRBJ1-6
CASRLIGIRTEAFF,TGTGCCAGCAGGCTAATCGGGATACGCACTGAAGCTTTCTTT,TRBV6-6,few,.,TRBJ1-1
CAISDSTGNPYEQYF,TGTGCCATCAGTGACTCGACAGGCAACCCCTACGAGCAGTACTTC,TRBV10-3,.,.,TRBJ2-7
CASSPGRPGGTQYF,TGTGCCAGCAGCCCGGGACGCCCTGGGGGGACCCAGTACTTC,TRBV7-2,.,.,TRBJ2-5
CSVCFRGANEQFF,TGCAGCGTTTGTTTCCGGGGGGCAAATGAGCAGTTCTTC,TRBV29-1,.,.,TRBJ2-1
CSVALRLAAQETQYF,TGCAGCGTAGCCCTTCGACTAGCGGCCCAAGAGACCCAGTACTTC,TRBV29-1,few,TRBD2,TRBJ2-5
CASSIYRGRTEAFF,TGTGCCAGCAGTATATACAGGGGGCGTACTGAAGCTTTCTTT,TRBV12-3/TRBV12-4,few,TRBD1,TRBJ1-1
CASGQGVVLAQYF,TGTGCCAGCGGGCAGGGGGTAGTGTTGGCCCAGTACTTC,TRBV28,.,TRBD1,TRBJ2-5
CASSQDLTQGNYGYTF,TGTGCCAGCAGCCAAGATCTCACACAAGGAAACTATGGCTACACCTTC,TRBV3-1,few,.,TRBJ1-2
CASTEPPDTQYF,TGTGCCAGCACCGAGCCCCCAGATACGCAGTATTTT,TRBV11-2,.,.,TRBJ2-3
CASSNRAGYGYTF,TGTGCCAGTAGTAATCGGGCTGGCTATGGCTACACCTTC,TRBV19,.,.,TRBJ1-2
CSARDQGNYGYTF,TGCAGTGCTAGAGATCAAGGGAACTATGGCTACACCTTC,TRBV20-1,.,.,TRBJ1-2
CASSLAGDGSREEKLFF,TGTGCCAGCAGCTTAGCGGGTGATGGTTCAAGAGAGGAAAAACTGTTTTTT,TRBV7-6,.,.,TRBJ1-4
CASSRAGWSHEQYF,TGTGCCAGCAGTAGAGCGGGGTGGAGCCACGAGCAGTACTTC,TRBV6-5,few,TRBD2,TRBJ2-7